The rows below give T cell receptor beta chains drawn from one sample of a study of cytomegalovirus exposure and HLA in healthy donors. Clones were sequenced by immunoSEQ multiplex PCR, and TCRdb holds only the in-frame ones, with some missing. The table has around 100,000 clones, roughly 80% seen once; the top ten hold about a fifth. The sequencing input was PBMCs. The receptors derive from a man aged 25-45 years in good health and CMV-seropositive. Both conserved end residues are part of each CDR3. D genes are given only for firm matches. Some rows have no size entry. The others give once, few or many, or a class for an expanded clone.

j_call d_call clone_size v_call cdr3_aa cdr3_nt
TRBJ2-1 - once TRBV5-1 CASSDSGYQHNEQFF TGCGCCAGCAGCGATTCAGGGTACCAACACAATGAGCAGTTCTTC
TRBJ2-1 - - TRBV6-1 CASSLGGSYNEQFF TGTGCCAGCAGTCTAGGGGGCTCCTACAATGAGCAGTTCTTC
TRBJ2-1 - - TRBV5-6 CASSLGWGLSSYNEQFF TGTGCCAGCAGCTTGGGCTGGGGACTGAGCTCCTACAATGAGCAGTTCTTC
TRBJ1-4 - - TRBV7-8 CASSSGWEKLFF TGTGCCAGCAGCTCAGGGTGGGAAAAACTGTTTTTT
TRBJ2-3 TRBD1 - TRBV7-3 CASSGTGDSTDTQYF TGTGCCAGCAGCGGGACAGGGGACAGCACAGATACGCAGTATTTT
TRBJ2-7 - - TRBV7-9 CASRDDGQLYEQYF TGTGCCAGCAGGGACGATGGACAGCTCTACGAGCAGTACTTC
TRBJ2-7 - - TRBV30 CAWSVHRGYEQYF TGTGCCTGGAGTGTACATCGGGGATACGAGCAGTACTTC
TRBJ1-6 - - TRBV12-5 CASGLRGDSPLHF TGTGCTAGTGGTTTACGGGGGGATTCACCCCTCCACTTT
TRBJ1-3 TRBD1 - TRBV18 CASSPTGENTIYF TGTGCCAGCTCACCGACAGGGGAAAACACCATATATTTT
TRBJ1-2 - few TRBV30 CAWSQGSYGYTF TGTGCCTGGAGTCAGGGGAGCTATGGCTACACCTTC
TRBJ2-7 TRBD1 once TRBV5-1 CASSLDGTAYEQYF TGCGCCAGCAGCTTGGACGGGACAGCATACGAGCAGTACTTC
TRBJ2-6 - few TRBV10-1 CASSDPRDRANVLTF TGCGCCAGCAGTGACCCGCGAGACAGGGCCAACGTCCTGACTTTC
TRBJ1-5 - - TRBV6-5 CASSYSRDQPQHF TGTGCCAGCAGTTACTCGAGGGATCAGCCCCAGCATTTT
TRBJ2-6 TRBD1 - TRBV7-2 CASSLRGQVYVSGANVLTF TGTGCCAGCAGCTTAAGGGGACAGGTATACGTGTCTGGGGCCAACGTCCTGACTTTC
TRBJ2-7 TRBD1 - TRBV5-1 CASSTGTGSVEQYF TGCGCCAGCAGCACCGGGACAGGGTCCGTCGAGCAGTACTTC
TRBJ1-4 TRBD1 - TRBV7-6 CASSPGGNTNEKLFF TGTGCCAGCAGCCCAGGGGGGAACACTAATGAAAAACTGTTTTTT
TRBJ1-1 - - TRBV10-3 CAISEPKGGPYEAFF TGTGCCATCAGTGAGCCAAAGGGGGGGCCGTATGAAGCTTTCTTT
TRBJ1-1 TRBD1 - TRBV11-1 CASSQPGQGLNTEAFF TGTGCCAGCAGTCAACCCGGACAGGGCCTGAACACTGAAGCTTTCTTT
TRBJ2-2 - - TRBV5-1 CASSLYFSGELFF TGCGCCAGCAGCTTGTACTTTAGCGGGGAGCTGTTTTTT
TRBJ2-7 - - TRBV7-7 CASSLGRGGNPYEQYF TGTGCCAGCAGCTTAGGAAGGGGGGGGAATCCCTACGAGCAGTACTTC
TRBJ2-5 TRBD2 - TRBV10-1 CASRQYSEGWSGEYF TGCGCCAGCAGGCAGTATTCAGAGGGGTGGAGCGGGGAGTACTTC
TRBJ1-1 TRBD1 - TRBV5-6 CASSFLTGGLRTEAFF TGTGCCAGCAGCTTCTTAACAGGGGGCCTTAGGACTGAAGCTTTCTTT
TRBJ2-2 TRBD2 - TRBV18 CASSPMASGRTGELFF TGTGCCAGCTCACCTATGGCTAGCGGGAGGACCGGGGAGCTGTTTTTT
TRBJ2-1 - - TRBV18 CASSPLSGNNEQFF TGTGCCAGCTCACCACTAAGCGGCAACAATGAGCAGTTCTTC
TRBJ2-1 - - TRBV10-2 CASSMSGSYNEQFF TGCGCCAGCAGTATGAGCGGCTCCTACAATGAGCAGTTCTTC
TRBJ2-1 - - TRBV28 CASSLRSAGSSYNEQFF TGTGCCAGCAGTTTAAGGTCCGCAGGAAGCTCCTACAATGAGCAGTTCTTC
TRBJ2-1 TRBD2 - TRBV4-1 CASSQAERGRYNEQFF TGCGCCAGCAGCCAAGCGGAGCGGGGGAGGTACAATGAGCAGTTCTTC
TRBJ2-3 - once TRBV7-2 CASSAFGRLETQYF TGTGCCAGCAGCGCCTTTGGGAGGTTGGAAACGCAGTATTTT
TRBJ1-2 - once TRBV4-1 CASSHLEVTYGYTF TGCGCCAGCAGCCATCTCGAGGTTACCTATGGCTACACCTTC
TRBJ2-1 TRBD2 - TRBV7-2 CASSPNGGTWNEQFF TGTGCCAGCAGCCCGAACGGGGGGACTTGGAATGAGCAGTTCTTC
TRBJ2-1 TRBD2 - TRBV6-5 CASSYLAGGSDEQFF TGTGCCAGCAGTTACCTAGCGGGGGGGTCTGATGAGCAGTTCTTC
TRBJ1-1 - - TRBV4-1 CASSHPQQNTEAFF TGCGCCAGCAGCCACCCACAGCAAAACACTGAAGCTTTCTTT
TRBJ2-1 TRBD1 - TRBV11-2 CASSFRPDRAGEQFF TGTGCCAGCAGCTTCCGACCTGACAGGGCTGGTGAGCAGTTCTTC
TRBJ2-2 - large TRBV7-2 CASSFDREVTGELFF TGTGCCAGCAGCTTTGACAGGGAGGTCACCGGGGAGCTGTTTTTT
TRBJ2-6 - - TRBV2 CASSDSSGANVLTF TGTGCCAGCAGTGACAGCTCTGGGGCCAACGTCCTGACTTTC
TRBJ2-3 TRBD2 - TRBV4-1 CASSQESSAGGRDTQYF TGCGCCAGCAGCCAAGAATCGTCTGCGGGGGGAAGAGATACGCAGTATTTT
TRBJ1-1 TRBD1 - TRBV5-1 CASSLEQGAYTGEAFF TGCGCCAGCAGCTTGGAACAGGGGGCCTATACGGGTGAAGCTTTCTTT
TRBJ1-5 - - TRBV4-1 CASSQIPGVQPQHF TGCGCCAGCAGCCAAATTCCAGGGGTTCAGCCCCAGCATTTT
TRBJ2-3 - - TRBV6-5 CANSGKGLGTDTQYF TGTGCCAACTCCGGGAAGGGATTGGGCACAGATACGCAGTATTTT
TRBJ2-1 - few TRBV4-2 CASSLRLARYNEQFF TGTGCCAGCAGCCTTAGGCTAGCGAGATACAATGAGCAGTTCTTC
TRBJ2-4 - - TRBV11-3 CASSLGRGASKNIQYF TGTGCCAGCAGCTTAGGGAGGGGTGCGTCCAAAAACATTCAGTACTTC
TRBJ2-7 - - TRBV28 CASSDSLSGEQYF TGTGCCAGCTCGGACTCCCTAAGTGGGGAGCAGTACTTC
TRBJ2-3 - many TRBV6-5 CASSYWAGRGDTQYF TGTGCCAGCAGTTATTGGGCGGGACGAGGAGATACGCAGTATTTT
TRBJ2-5 TRBD1 few TRBV19 CASSTYVTGEETQYF TGTGCCAGTAGTACCTACGTGACAGGGGAGGAGACCCAGTACTTC
TRBJ1-5 - few TRBV25-1 CASSDREDGQPQHF TGTGCCAGCAGTGACCGGGAGGACGGGCAGCCCCAGCATTTT
TRBJ1-4 - - TRBV7-9 CSSSSFGEKLFF TGTTCCAGCAGCAGCTTCGGTGAAAAACTGTTTTTT
TRBJ1-2 - - TRBV27 CASSSNPGNGYTF TGTGCCAGCAGTTCAAATCCCGGGAATGGCTACACCTTC
TRBJ1-2 - - TRBV15 CATSTSTGYGYTF TGTGCCACCAGCACTTCAACAGGGTATGGCTACACCTTC
TRBJ1-2 TRBD1 - TRBV30 CAWIRQGVHGYTF TGTGCCTGGATTCGACAGGGGGTTCATGGCTACACCTTC
TRBJ1-1 TRBD1 once TRBV30 CAWSGDRLNTEAFF TGTGCCTGGAGTGGGGACAGGTTGAACACTGAAGCTTTCTTT
TRBJ2-7 - few TRBV30 CAWSVGGASYEQYF TGTGCCTGGAGTGTAGGCGGGGCCTCCTACGAGCAGTACTTC